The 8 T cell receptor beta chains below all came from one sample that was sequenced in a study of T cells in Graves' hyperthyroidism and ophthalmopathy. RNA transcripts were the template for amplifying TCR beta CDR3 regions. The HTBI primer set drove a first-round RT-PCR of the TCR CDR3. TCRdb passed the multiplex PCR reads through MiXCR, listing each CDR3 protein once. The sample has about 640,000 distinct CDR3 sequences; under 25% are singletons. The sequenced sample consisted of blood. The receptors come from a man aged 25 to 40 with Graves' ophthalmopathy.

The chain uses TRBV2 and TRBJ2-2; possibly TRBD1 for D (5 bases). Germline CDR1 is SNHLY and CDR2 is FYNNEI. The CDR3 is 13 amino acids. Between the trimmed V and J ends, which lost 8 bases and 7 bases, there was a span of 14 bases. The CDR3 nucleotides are TGTGCCAGCTTCAAGGGGTCGGGCGGGGAGCTGTTTTTT. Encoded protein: CASFKGSGGELFF. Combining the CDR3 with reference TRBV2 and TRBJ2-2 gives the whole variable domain EPEVTQTPSHQVTQMGQEVILRCVPISNHLYFYWYRQILGQKVEFLVSFYNNEISEKSEIFDDQFSVERPDGSNFTLKIRSTKLEDSAMYFCASFKGSGGELFFGEGSRLTVL.

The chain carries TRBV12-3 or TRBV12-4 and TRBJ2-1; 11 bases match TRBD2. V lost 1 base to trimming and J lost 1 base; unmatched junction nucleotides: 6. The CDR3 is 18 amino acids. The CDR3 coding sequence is TGTGCCAGCAGTTTAGAACTAGCGGGAGACGGGTCCTACAATGAGCAGTTCTTC. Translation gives CASSLELAGDGSYNEQFF.

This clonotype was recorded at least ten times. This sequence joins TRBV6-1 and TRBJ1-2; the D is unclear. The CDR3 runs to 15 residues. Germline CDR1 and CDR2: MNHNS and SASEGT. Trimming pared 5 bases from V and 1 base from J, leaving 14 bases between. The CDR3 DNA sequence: TGTGCCAGCAGTTTAGACGTGGACGTTAACTATGGCTACACCTTC. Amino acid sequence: CASSLDVDVNYGYTF.

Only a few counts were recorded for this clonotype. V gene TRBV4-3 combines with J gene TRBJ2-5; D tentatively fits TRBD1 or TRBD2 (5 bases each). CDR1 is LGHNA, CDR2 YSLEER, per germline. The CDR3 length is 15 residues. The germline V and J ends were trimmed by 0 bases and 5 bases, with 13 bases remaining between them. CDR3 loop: CASSQERGNGETQYF. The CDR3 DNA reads TGCGCCAGCAGCCAAGAACGGGGCAACGGGGAGACCCAGTACTTC.

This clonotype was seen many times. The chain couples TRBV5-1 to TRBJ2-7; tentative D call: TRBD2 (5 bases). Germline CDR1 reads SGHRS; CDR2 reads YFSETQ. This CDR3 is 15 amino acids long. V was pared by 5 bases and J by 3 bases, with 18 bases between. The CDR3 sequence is CASRLEPRAFYEQYF. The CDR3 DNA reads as TGCGCCAGCAGACTAGAACCTCGTGCATTCTACGAGCAGTACTTC.

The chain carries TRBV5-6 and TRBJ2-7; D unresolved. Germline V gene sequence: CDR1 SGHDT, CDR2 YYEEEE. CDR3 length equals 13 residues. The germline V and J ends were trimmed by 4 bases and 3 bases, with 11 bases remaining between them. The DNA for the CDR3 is TGTGCCAGCAGCCTAAAAGTGGGCTACGAGCAGTACTTC. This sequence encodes CASSLKVGYEQYF.

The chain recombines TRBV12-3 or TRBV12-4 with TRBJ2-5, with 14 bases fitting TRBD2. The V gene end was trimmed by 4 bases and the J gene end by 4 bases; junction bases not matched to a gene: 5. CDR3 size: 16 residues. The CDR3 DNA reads TGTGCCAGCAGTTACTCCGGACTAGCGGGAGGAGAGACCCAGTACTTC. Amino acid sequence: CASSYSGLAGGETQYF.

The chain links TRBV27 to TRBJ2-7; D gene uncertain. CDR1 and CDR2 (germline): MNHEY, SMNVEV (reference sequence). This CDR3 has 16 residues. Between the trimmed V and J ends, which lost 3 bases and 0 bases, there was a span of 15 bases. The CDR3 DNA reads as TGTGCCAGCAGTTTTGGAGCCCGCGGCGCCTCCTACGAGCAGTACTTC. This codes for CASSFGARGASYEQYF.